This T cell receptor (beta chain) is drawn from a study of CD4 T cells in relation to SARS-CoV-2 and coronaviruses. Study at large: ViraFEST: approximately 10-day antigen culture of PBMCs, then TCR beta CDR3 sequencing. Overall study results and limits: Pre-pandemic and post-infection samples never came from the same donor.

The repertoire was sequenced with immunoSEQ multiplex PCR; TCRdb's copy has only in-frame clones and lacks some. The top ten clones hold around 1.2% of a sample with about 41,000 clones, 75% to 90% of them seen once. Sorted naive or memory CD4+ cells met CEF peptides for approximately ten days. For this clone: Its specificity is unknown.

The receptor comes from an adult with COVID-19. What was sequenced was naive CD4+ T cells from PBMCs, cultured in vitro. Subset described: naive CD4+ T cells isolated by negative enrichment.

CDR3 coding DNA: TGTGCCAGCGTTACGTCCTCTGGGGCCAACGTCCTGACTTTC. Translated: CASVTSSGANVLTF. V gene TRBV7-9 combines with J gene TRBJ2-6; D gene ambiguous. Trimming cost V 8 bases and J 0 bases, with 8 bases left between them. The CDR3 has 14 amino acids. The germline gives CDR1 SEHNR, CDR2 FQNEAQ (reference sequence).